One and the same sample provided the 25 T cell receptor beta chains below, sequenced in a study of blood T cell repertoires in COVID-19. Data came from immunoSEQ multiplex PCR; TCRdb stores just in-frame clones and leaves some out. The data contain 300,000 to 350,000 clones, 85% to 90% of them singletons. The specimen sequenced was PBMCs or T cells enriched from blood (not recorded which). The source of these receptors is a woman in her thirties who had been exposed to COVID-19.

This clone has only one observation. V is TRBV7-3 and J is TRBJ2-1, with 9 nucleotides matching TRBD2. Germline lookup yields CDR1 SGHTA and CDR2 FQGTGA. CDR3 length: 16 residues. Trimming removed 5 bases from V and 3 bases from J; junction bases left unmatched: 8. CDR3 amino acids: CASSPGTSRNYNEQFF. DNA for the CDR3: TGTGCCAGCAGCCCTGGGACTAGCCGAAACTACAATGAGCAGTTCTTC.

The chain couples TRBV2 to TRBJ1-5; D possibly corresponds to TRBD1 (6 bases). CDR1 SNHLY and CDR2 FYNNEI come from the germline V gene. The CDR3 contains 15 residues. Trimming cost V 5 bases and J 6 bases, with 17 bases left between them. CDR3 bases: TGTGCCAGCAGTCTAGAGGTGGGACACACTCAGCCCCAGCATTTT. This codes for CASSLEVGHTQPQHF.

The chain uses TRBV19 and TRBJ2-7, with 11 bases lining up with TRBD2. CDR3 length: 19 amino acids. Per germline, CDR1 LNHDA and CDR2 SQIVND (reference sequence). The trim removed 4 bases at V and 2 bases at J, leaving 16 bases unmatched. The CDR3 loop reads CASSSLTGTSGRGPYEQYF. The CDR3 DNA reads TGTGCCAGTAGTAGCCTTACCGGGACTAGCGGAAGAGGACCCTACGAGCAGTACTTC.

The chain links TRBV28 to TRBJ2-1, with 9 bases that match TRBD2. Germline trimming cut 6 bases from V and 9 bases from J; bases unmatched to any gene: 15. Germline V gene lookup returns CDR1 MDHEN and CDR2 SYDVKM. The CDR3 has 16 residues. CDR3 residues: CASSPGSGSEFSEQFF. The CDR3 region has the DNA TGTGCCAGCAGCCCAGGTAGCGGGAGTGAGTTCAGTGAGCAGTTCTTC.

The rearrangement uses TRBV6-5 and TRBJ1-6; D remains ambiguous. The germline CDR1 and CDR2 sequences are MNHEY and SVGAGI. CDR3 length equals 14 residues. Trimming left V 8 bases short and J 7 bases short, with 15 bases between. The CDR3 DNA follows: TGTGCCAGCGCGGGGAACTCGGACAATTCACCCCTCCACTTT. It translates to CASAGNSDNSPLHF.

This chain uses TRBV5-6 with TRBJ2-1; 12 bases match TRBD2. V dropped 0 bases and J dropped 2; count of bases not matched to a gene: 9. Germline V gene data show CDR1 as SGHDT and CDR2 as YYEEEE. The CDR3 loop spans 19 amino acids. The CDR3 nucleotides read TGTGCCAGCAGCTTGGTGGGGCCTAGCGGGAGGGCCCCCTACAATGAGCAGTTCTTC. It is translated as CASSLVGPSGRAPYNEQFF.

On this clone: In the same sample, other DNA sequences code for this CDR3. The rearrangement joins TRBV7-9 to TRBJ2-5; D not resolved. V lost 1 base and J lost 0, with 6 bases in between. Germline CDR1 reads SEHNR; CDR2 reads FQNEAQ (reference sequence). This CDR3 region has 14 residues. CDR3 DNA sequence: TGTGCCAGCAGCTTAGGCGAGTACCAAGAGACCCAGTACTTC. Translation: CASSLGEYQETQYF.

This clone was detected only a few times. The CDR3 protein is CASSQVPGTYEQYF. The DNA of the CDR3 is TGTGCCAGCAGCCAAGTCCCAGGCACCTACGAGCAGTACTTC. The chain has TRBV14 and TRBJ2-7, with D hard to call. Trimming shortened V by 1 base and J by 2 bases, and 9 bases separated the two germline ends. Germline V gene sequence: CDR1 SGHDN, CDR2 FVKESK. The CDR3 loop spans 14 amino acids.

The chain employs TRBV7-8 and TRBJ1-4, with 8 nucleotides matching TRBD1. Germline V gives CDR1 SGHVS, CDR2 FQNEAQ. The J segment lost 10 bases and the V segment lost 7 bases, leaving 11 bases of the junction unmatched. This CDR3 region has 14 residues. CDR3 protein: CASTSSQGALKLFF. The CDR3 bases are TGTGCCAGCACCTCCTCCCAGGGGGCCTTAAAACTGTTTTTT.

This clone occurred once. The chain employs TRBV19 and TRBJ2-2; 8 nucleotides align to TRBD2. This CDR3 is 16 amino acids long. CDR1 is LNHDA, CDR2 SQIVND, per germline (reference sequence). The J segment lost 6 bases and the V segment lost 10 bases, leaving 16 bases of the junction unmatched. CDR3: CAMDIKRAGVSGELFF. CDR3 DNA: TGTGCCATGGATATAAAACGAGCGGGAGTCTCCGGGGAGCTGTTTTTT.

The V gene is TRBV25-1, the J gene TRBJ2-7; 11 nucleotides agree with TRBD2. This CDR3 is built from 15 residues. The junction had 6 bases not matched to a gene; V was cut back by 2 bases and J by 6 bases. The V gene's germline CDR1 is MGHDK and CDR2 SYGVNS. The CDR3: CASSELAGGIREQYF. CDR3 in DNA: TGTGCCAGCAGTGAACTAGCGGGAGGTATTCGCGAGCAGTACTTC.

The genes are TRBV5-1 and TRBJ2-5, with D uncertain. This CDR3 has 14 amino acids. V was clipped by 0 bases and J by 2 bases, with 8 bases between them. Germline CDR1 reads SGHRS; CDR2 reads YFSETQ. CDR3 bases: TGCGCCAGCAGCTTGGCCGTCGGTCAAGAGACCCAGTACTTC. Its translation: CASSLAVGQETQYF.

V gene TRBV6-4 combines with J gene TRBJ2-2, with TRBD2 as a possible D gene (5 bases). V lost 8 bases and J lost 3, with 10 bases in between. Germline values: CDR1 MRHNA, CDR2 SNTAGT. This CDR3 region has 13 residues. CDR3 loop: CASGPADTGELFF. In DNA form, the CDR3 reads TGTGCCAGCGGGCCAGCGGACACCGGGGAGCTGTTTTTT.

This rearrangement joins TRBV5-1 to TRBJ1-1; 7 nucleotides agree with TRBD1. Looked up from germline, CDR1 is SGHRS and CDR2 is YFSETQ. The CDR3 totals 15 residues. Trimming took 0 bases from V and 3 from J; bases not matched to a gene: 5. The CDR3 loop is CASSLVTRGDTEAFF. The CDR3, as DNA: TGCGCCAGCAGCTTGGTTACCAGGGGGGACACTGAAGCTTTCTTT.

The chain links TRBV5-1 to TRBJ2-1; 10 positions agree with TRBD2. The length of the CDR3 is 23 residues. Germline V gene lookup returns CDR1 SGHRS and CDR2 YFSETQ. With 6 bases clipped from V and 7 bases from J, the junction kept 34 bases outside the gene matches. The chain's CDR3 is CASTPLPPLAGVDYLVQGNEQFF. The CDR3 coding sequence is TGCGCCAGCACCCCCTTGCCCCCCCTAGCGGGAGTAGACTATTTGGTTCAAGGGAATGAGCAGTTCTTC.

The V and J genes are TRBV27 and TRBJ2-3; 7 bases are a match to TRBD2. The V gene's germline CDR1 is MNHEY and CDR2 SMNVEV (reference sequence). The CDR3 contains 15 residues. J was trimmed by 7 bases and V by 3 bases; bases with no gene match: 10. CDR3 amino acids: CASSFSSSGGNTQYF. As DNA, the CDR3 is TGTGCCAGCAGTTTCTCATCTTCCGGGGGGAATACGCAGTATTTT.

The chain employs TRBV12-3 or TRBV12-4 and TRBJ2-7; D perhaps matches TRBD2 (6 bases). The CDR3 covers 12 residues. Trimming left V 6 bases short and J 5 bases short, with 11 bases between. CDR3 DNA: TGTGCCAGCAGCCCCGCGGGGAACGAGCAGTACTTC. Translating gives CASSPAGNEQYF.

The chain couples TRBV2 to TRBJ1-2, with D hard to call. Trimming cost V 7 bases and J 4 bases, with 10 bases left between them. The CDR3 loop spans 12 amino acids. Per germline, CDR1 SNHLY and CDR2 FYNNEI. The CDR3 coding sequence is TGTGCCAGCAATATCGAGGGCTATGGCTACACCTTC. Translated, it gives CASNIEGYGYTF.

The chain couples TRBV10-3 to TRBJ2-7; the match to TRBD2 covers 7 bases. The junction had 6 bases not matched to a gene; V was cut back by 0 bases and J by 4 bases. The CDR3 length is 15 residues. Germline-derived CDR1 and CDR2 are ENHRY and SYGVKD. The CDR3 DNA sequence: TGTGCCATCAGTGAGTCACCCGGGGGGTCTTACGAGCAGTACTTC. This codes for CAISESPGGSYEQYF.

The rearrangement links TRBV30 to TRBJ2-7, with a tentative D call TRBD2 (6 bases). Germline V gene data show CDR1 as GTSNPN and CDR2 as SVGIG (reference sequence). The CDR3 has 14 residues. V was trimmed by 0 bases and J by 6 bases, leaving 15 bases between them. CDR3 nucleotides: TGTGCCTGGAGTGTGGGCGGGGCACGAGGCGAGCAGTACTTC. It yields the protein CAWSVGGARGEQYF.

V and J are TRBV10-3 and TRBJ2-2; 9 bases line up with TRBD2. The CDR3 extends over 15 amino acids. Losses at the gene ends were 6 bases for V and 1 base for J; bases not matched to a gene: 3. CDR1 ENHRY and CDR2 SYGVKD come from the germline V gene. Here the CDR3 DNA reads TGTGCCATCAGAGTGACTAGCGGGAACACCGGGGAGCTGTTTTTT. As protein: CAIRVTSGNTGELFF.

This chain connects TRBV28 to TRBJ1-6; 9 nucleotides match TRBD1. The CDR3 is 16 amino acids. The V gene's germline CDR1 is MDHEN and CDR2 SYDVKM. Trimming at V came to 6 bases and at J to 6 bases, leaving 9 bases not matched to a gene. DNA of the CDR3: TGTGCCAGCAGATTGACAGGGGGGGGCCGTAATTCACCCCTCCACTTT. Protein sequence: CASRLTGGGRNSPLHF.

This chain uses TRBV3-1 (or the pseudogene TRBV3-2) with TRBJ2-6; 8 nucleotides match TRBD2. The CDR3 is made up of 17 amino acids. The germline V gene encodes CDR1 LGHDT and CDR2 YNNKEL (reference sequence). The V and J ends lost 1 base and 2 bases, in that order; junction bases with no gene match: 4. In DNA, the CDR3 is TGTGCCAGCAGCCAAGGGGCGGGGGGCCCTGGGGCCAACGTCCTGACTTTC. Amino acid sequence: CASSQGAGGPGANVLTF.

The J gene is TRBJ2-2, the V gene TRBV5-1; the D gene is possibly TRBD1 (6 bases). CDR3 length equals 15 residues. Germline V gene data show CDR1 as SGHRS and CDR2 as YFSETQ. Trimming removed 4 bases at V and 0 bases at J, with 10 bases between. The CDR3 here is CASSQRTANTGELFF. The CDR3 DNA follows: TGCGCCAGCAGCCAACGGACAGCGAACACCGGGGAGCTGTTTTTT.

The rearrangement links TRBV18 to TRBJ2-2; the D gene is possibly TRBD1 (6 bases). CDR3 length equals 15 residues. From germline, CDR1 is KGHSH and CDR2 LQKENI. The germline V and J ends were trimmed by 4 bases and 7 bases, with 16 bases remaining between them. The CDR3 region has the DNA TGTGCCAGCTCACAAGAACAGGGTTTACTCGGGGAGCTGTTTTTT. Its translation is CASSQEQGLLGELFF. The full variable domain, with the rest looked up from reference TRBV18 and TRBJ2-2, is NAGVMQNPRHLVRRRGQEARLRCSPMKGHSHVYWYRQLPEEGLKFMVYLQKENIIDESGMPKERFSAEFPKEGPSILRIQQVVRGDSAAYFCASSQEQGLLGELFFGEGSRLTVL.